This is a list of T cell receptor beta chains from one sample in a study of beta chain features in type 1 diabetes. Method: immunoSEQ multiplex PCR; TCRdb's copy keeps in-frame clones and lacks some. The sample yields around 250,000 clones, 68% seen once. Material for sequencing was naive CD4+ T cells from blood. All receptors come from a man aged 25 to 40 in good health. CDR3s leave out the opening cysteine and the closing phenylalanine or tryptophan.

>TRBJ2-4|TRBV30
AWTGQGNIQY
>TRBJ2-2|TRBV30
AWSVTRTNTGELF
>TRBJ2-1|TRBV28
ASSLAASGSNEQF
>TRBJ2-7|TRBV18
ASSTTPSYEQY
>TRBJ2-3|TRBV7-9
ASSLGSTDTQY
>TRBJ1-1|TRBV7-9
ASSPQVMNTEAF
>TRBJ2-3|TRBV6-5
ASSPYPGTQY
>TRBJ1-1|TRBV25-1
ASSESGRLMNTEAF
>TRBJ2-3|TRBV7-2
ASSPSGGRGDTQY
>TRBJ2-1|TRBV29-1
SVESYNEQF
>TRBJ1-2|TRBV2
ASPPVEGAGYT
>TRBJ1-2|TRBV29-1
SVALNGYT